This T cell receptor beta chain is drawn from a study of blood T cells in healthy people across ages. Alongside a J-beta primer mix, a sample-barcoded 5' primer served in a second PCR lasting about 7 to 11 cycles. One entry per CDR3 protein results from TCRdb running MiXCR on the 5' RACE reads. Here the sample spans approximately 1.5 million distinct CDR3 sequences, almost 35% being singletons. The V end lost 3 bases, the J end lost 0 bases, and 12 bases lay between the germline ends. The germline CDR1 and CDR2 sequences are DFQATT and SNEGSKA (reference sequence). This CDR3 comprises 16 residues. This clonotype was counted between two and nine times. Its cognate antigen is unknown. The study, taken as a whole, reports: Total diversity from one million sequenced T cells was likely underestimated.

The receptor was isolated from a young woman in good health. The V call is TRBV20-1, the J call TRBJ2-6; weak D call: TRBD1 (7 bases). Sample: blood. The CDR3 DNA sequence: TGCAGTGCTAGGGACCAGGGGGGCTCTGGGGCCAACGTCCTGACTTTC. Amino acid sequence: CSARDQGGSGANVLTF.